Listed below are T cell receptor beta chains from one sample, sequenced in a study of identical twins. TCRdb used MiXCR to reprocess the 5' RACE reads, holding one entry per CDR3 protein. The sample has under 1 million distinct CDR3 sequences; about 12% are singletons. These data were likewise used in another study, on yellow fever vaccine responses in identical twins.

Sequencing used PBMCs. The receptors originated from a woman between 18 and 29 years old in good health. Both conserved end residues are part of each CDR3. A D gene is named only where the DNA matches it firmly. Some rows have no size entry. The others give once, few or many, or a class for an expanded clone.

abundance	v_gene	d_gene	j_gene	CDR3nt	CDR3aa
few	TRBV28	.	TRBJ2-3	TGTGCCAGCAGTTTGGGACACCATACGCAGTATTTT	CASSLGHHTQYF
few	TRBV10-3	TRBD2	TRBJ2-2	TGTGCCTCCAAACTAGCGGGGGGCAATACACCCGGGGAGCTGTTTTTT	CASKLAGGNTPGELFF
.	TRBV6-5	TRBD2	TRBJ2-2	TGTGCCAGCAGTTACTCGAATCGGGGGGACACCGGGGAGCTGTTTTTT	CASSYSNRGDTGELFF
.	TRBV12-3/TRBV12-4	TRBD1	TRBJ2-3	TGTGCCAGCAGTTTACTTCGGTTTGAGGGGGCTTTTCCCACAGATACGCAGTATTTT	CASSLLRFEGAFPTDTQYF
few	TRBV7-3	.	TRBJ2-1	TGTGCCAGCAGCTTAAATGAAGTGGACAATGAGCAGTTCTTC	CASSLNEVDNEQFF
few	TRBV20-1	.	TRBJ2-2	TGCAGTGCTACCCGGGACGGGAACACCGGGGAGCTGTTTTTT	CSATRDGNTGELFF
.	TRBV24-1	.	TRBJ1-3	TGTGCCACCAGTGGACAGAACTCTGGAAACACCATATATTTT	CATSGQNSGNTIYF
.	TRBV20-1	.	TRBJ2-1	TGCAGTGCTAGTTCCCAGCCGATAATAATAAATGAGCAGTTCTTC	CSASSQPIIINEQFF
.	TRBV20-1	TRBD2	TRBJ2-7	TGCAGTGCTACTGGGACTAGCGGGAGTAGTACCGACGAGCAGTACTTC	CSATGTSGSSTDEQYF
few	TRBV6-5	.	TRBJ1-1	TGTGCCAGCAATTTCCGAAAAGGACATCCGAACACTGAAGCTTTCTTT	CASNFRKGHPNTEAFF
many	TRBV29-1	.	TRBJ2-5	TGCAGCGTCCGATGGGGCGAGACCCAGTACTTC	CSVRWGETQYF
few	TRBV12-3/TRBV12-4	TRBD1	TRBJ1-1	TGTGCCAGCAGTTCTAATCCGCACAGGGGGAACACTGAAGCTTTCTTT	CASSSNPHRGNTEAFF
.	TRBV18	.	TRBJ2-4	TGTGCCAGCTCACCAGAGTGGAACATTCAGTACTTC	CASSPEWNIQYF
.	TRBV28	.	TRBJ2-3	TGTGCCAGCAGTCGCCCAGGGTGGTCGGCAGATACGCAGTATTTT	CASSRPGWSADTQYF
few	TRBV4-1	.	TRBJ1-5	TGCGCCAGCAGCCAAGGGCTGGATAGCAATCAGCCCCAGCATTTT	CASSQGLDSNQPQHF
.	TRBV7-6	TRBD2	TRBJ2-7	TGTGCCAGCAGCCACCCGACTACTAGCGGGAGCCACGAGCAGTACTTC	CASSHPTTSGSHEQYF
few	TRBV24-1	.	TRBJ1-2	TGTGCCACCAGTGATGAAATTTATGGCTACACCTTC	CATSDEIYGYTF
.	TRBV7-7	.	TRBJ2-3	TGTGCCAGCAGCTCGTCATGGGGGAGCACAGATACGCAGTATTTT	CASSSSWGSTDTQYF
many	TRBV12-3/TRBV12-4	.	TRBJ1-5	TGTGCCAGCAGTTTTGGGCGGAACAATCAGCCCCAGCATTTT	CASSFGRNNQPQHF
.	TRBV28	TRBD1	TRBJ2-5	TGTGCCAGCGGGGACAGTAAAGAGACCCAGTACTTC	CASGDSKETQYF
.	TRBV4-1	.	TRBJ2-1	TGCGCCAGCAGCCAAAATTACATCTCCTACAATGAGCAGTTCTTC	CASSQNYISYNEQFF
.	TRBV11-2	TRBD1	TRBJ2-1	TGTGCCAGCAGCTCAGTGGCCGGGACAGGTATCGATGAGCAGTTCTTC	CASSSVAGTGIDEQFF
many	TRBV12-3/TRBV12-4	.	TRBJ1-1	TGTGCCAGCAAAGGGGGGACTGAAGCTTTCTTT	CASKGGTEAFF
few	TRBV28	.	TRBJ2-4	TGTGCCAGCAGTTCCCGGGACGCATCAGCCAAAAACATTCAGTACTTC	CASSSRDASAKNIQYF
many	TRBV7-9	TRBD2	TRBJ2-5	TGTGCCAGCAGCGTTACTAGCGGGGGAGAGACCCAGTACTTC	CASSVTSGGETQYF
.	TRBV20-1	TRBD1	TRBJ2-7	TGCAGTGCTAGAGACCGTACAGGGGGTAATACGGGGGAGCAGTACTTC	CSARDRTGGNTGEQYF
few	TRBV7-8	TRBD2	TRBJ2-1	TGTGCCAGCAGCTTAGCGCTACCCCAAGCGGGGGCCTCCTACAATGAGCAGTTCTTC	CASSLALPQAGASYNEQFF
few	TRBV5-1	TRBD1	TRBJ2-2	TGCGCCAGCAGCTTTGACAGGGGCCCCGGGGAGCTGTTTTTT	CASSFDRGPGELFF
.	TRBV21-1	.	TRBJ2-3	TGTGCCAGCAGCAAAGCGTGGGGACCATCCACAGATACGCAGTATTTT	CASSKAWGPSTDTQYF
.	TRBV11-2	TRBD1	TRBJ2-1	TGTGCCAGCAGTTTTCCCGCCGGGACAGGTATTTCATTGACCTACAATGAGCAGTTCTTC	CASSFPAGTGISLTYNEQFF
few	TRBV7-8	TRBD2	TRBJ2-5	TGTGCCAGCAGCAGAAACCTAGGGACTAAAGAGACCCAGTACTTC	CASSRNLGTKETQYF
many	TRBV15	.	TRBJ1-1	TGTGCCACCAGCAGAGTCGCCATGAACACTGAAGCTTTCTTT	CATSRVAMNTEAFF
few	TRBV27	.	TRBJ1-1	TGTGCCAGCAGTTCCGACAGTAGAACCACTGAAGCTTTCTTT	CASSSDSRTTEAFF
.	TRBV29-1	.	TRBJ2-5	TGCAGCGTTCCATCCCTAGCAGTACAAGAGACCCAGTACTTC	CSVPSLAVQETQYF
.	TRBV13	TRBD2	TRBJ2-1	TGTGCCAGCAGCTCGGGGTGGAGCGGGATCTACAATGAGCAGTTCTTC	CASSSGWSGIYNEQFF
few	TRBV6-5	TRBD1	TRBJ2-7	TGTGCCAGCAGTTCCGAAGGGACAGGGGTGGTCGAGCAGTACTTC	CASSSEGTGVVEQYF
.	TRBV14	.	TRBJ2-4	TGTGCCAGCAGCCAAGAGAGGGGGGTAAAAAACATTCAGTACTTC	CASSQERGVKNIQYF
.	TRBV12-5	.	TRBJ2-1	TGTGCTAGTGGTCCCGACCATGAGCAGTTCTTC	CASGPDHEQFF
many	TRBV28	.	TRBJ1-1	TGTGCCAGCAGTTTTTCGGGGGCGCGAGGGGCCACTGAAGCTTTCTTT	CASSFSGARGATEAFF
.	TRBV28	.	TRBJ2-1	TGTGCCAGCAGTCAAGGTCAGCGGTTGAACAATGAGCAGTTCTTC	CASSQGQRLNNEQFF
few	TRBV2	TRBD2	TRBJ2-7	TGTGCCAGCAGTAGACCCCCTAGCGGGAACTCCTACGAGCAGTACTTC	CASSRPPSGNSYEQYF
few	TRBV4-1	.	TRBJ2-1	TGCGCCAGCCAGGGGCGGGAATTCAGCAATGAGCAGTTCTTC	CASQGREFSNEQFF